The next 19 T cell receptor beta chains were all read from a single sample in a study of low-dose radiotherapy and immunotherapy resistance in tumors. TRAV- and TRBV-specific primers, spanning alpha and beta chains, primed first-strand cDNA. Using a constant-region primer together with a V-primer adapter, TCRs were subjected to 20 to 25 PCR cycles of amplification. MiXCR was run by TCRdb on the reads, yielding one entry per CDR3 protein. The table records 75,000 to 95,000 distinct CDR3 sequences, approximately 20% of them present only once. Time point in this sample: before trial treatment. The sample here was PBMCs, taken before treatment. The source is a male donor with prostate cancer.

This clonotype was counted at least ten times. The V gene is TRBV7-2, the J gene TRBJ1-5, with D perhaps TRBD1 (6 bases). Germline V gives CDR1 SGHTA, CDR2 FQGNSA. This CDR3 has 15 amino acids. The V and J ends lost 6 bases and 4 bases respectively, with 16 bases between them. The CDR3: CASRRTQGTNQPQHF. The CDR3, as DNA: TGTGCCAGCAGACGAACCCAGGGGACTAATCAGCCCCAGCATTTT.

This clonotype was seen many times. The V and J genes are TRBV15 and TRBJ1-2; 7 bases agree with TRBD1. Germline values: CDR1 LNHNV, CDR2 YYDKDF (reference sequence). The CDR3 consists of 15 residues. V shed 0 bases and J 13 bases; nucleotides not matched to a gene: 14. This chain's CDR3 is CATSRDWADRIPRTF. CDR3 in DNA: TGTGCCACCAGCAGAGATTGGGCGGACAGGATCCCCCGCACCTTC.

Many counts were recorded for this clonotype. The chain joins TRBV6-5 to TRBJ2-2, with 7 bases that match TRBD1. This CDR3 is 14 amino acids long. V lost 5 bases to trimming and J lost 3 bases; unmatched junction nucleotides: 3. In germline, CDR1 is MNHEY, CDR2 SVGAGI. The chain's CDR3 is CASSRGQYTGELFF. The CDR3, as DNA: TGTGCCAGCAGTAGGGGACAGTACACCGGGGAGCTGTTTTTT.

The chain employs TRBV27 and TRBJ2-7; 11 bases fit TRBD2. The CDR3 extends over 15 amino acids. Unmatched junction bases numbered 11, after V lost 6 bases and J lost 7 bases. Germline CDR1 and CDR2: MNHEY and SMNVEV (reference sequence). CDR3 loop: CASSLTSGTYNEQYF. The CDR3 DNA reads TGTGCCAGCAGCCTGACTAGCGGGACTTACAATGAGCAGTACTTC.

The chain has TRBV29-1 and TRBJ2-1; D not certain. CDR3 length: 11 amino acids. The V gene's germline CDR1 is SQVTM and CDR2 ANQGSEA. The V and J ends lost 2 bases and 4 bases respectively, with 3 bases between them. CDR3 nucleotides: TGCAGCGTTGAAAGGTACAATGAGCAGTTCTTC. This sequence encodes CSVERYNEQFF.

This chain connects TRBV19 to TRBJ2-5, with unresolved D. CDR1 is LNHDA and CDR2 is SQIVND in the germline V gene (reference sequence). V lost 3 bases and J 3 bases, leaving 2 bases between the germline ends. The CDR3 sequence is 11 residues long. The CDR3 DNA reads TGTGCCAGTAGTATGAAAGAGACCCAGTACTTC. Its protein product is CASSMKETQYF.

Concerning this clonotype itself: This likely stems from a read error, as it lies one base from a far larger clone. The V call is TRBV10-2, the J call TRBJ2-7; 7 bases align to TRBD1. The J segment lost 7 bases and the V segment lost 7 bases, leaving 10 bases of the junction unmatched. Germline CDR1 is WSHSY and CDR2 is SAAADI. CDR3 size: 13 residues. The CDR3 reads CASTGTENNEQYF. The CDR3 coding sequence is TGCGCCAGCACCGGGACAGAGAACAATGAGCAGTACTTC.

This clonotype was picked up many times. The rearrangement links TRBV4-3 to TRBJ1-1; D not resolved. The germline V and J ends were trimmed by 5 bases and 7 bases, with 17 bases remaining between them. CDR1 and CDR2 from the germline V gene are LGHNA and YSLEER. The CDR3 runs 14 residues. Here the CDR3 DNA reads TGCGCCAGCAGCTTTAAGGTAGTCGGAGATGAAGCTTTCTTT. This encodes CASSFKVVGDEAFF.

This clonotype was detected ten times or more. V and J are TRBV27 and TRBJ2-2; D uncertain. Germline-derived CDR1 and CDR2 are MNHEY and SMNVEV (reference sequence). Between the trimmed V and J ends, which lost 2 bases and 7 bases, there was a span of 5 bases. The CDR3 covers 12 residues. In DNA form, the CDR3 reads TGTGCCAGCAGTTTAAATCACGGGGAGCTGTTTTTT. Encoded protein: CASSLNHGELFF.

This clonotype was seen many times. The V gene is TRBV7-9, the J gene TRBJ1-6; no definite D call. The CDR3 extends over 13 amino acids. CDR1 SEHNR and CDR2 FQNEAQ come from the germline V gene (reference sequence). V was cut by 3 bases and J by 5 bases, with 5 bases left in between. For the CDR3, the DNA is TGTGCCAGCAGCTTCCAGAATAATTCACCCCTCCACTTT. Translation: CASSFQNNSPLHF.

This clonotype was picked up many times. The V gene is TRBV24-1, the J gene TRBJ2-1, with 7 bases aligning to TRBD2. Germline V gene sequence: CDR1 KGHDR, CDR2 SFDVKD. The CDR3 length is 18 residues. Trimming cost V 2 bases and J 0 bases; bases outside gene matches: 9. The chain's CDR3 is CATSDSASSGGSYNEQFF. CDR3 DNA sequence: TGTGCCACCAGTGATTCAGCATCTAGCGGAGGCTCCTACAATGAGCAGTTCTTC.

Note on this clonotype: One end of the junction is discordant with germline, which a read error may explain. The chain carries TRBV11-2 and TRBJ2-1; perhaps D is TRBD1 or TRBD2 (5 bases each). Germline assignment: CDR1 SGHAT and CDR2 FQNNGV. The CDR3 runs to 12 residues. CDR3 coding DNA: TGTGCCAGCCGGGACCCCAACAATGAGCGGTTGTTC. Residues: CASRDPNNERLF.

The chain has TRBV30 and TRBJ2-5, with 8 bases fitting TRBD2. The CDR3 extends over 14 amino acids. Germline CDR1 is GTSNPN and CDR2 is SVGIG (reference sequence). Trimming cost V 3 bases and J 7 bases; bases outside gene matches: 10. CDR3 DNA sequence: TGTGCCTGGAGCATCGGGGGGGAGGCGGCGACCCAGTACTTC. Encoded protein: CAWSIGGEAATQYF.

This clonotype was found many times. DNA for the CDR3: TGTGCCAGCAGCGAAATTACAGGGTTGGCAGGAACGGGTCACAATGAGCAGTTCTTC. Amino acids: CASSEITGLAGTGHNEQFF. The chain joins TRBV9 to TRBJ2-1; TRBD1 is a possible D gene (6 bases). V was cut by 3 bases and J by 5 bases, with 27 bases left in between. The germline V gene has CDR1 SGDLS and CDR2 YYNGEE. The CDR3 contains 19 residues.

This clonotype has at least ten counts. The rearrangement uses TRBV2 and TRBJ1-1; D not resolved. This CDR3 has 15 residues. The germline gives CDR1 SNHLY, CDR2 FYNNEI. The V gene lost 4 bases and the J gene lost 11 bases, with 23 bases spanning the gap. Here the CDR3 reads CASSVFETSSGRAFF. CDR3 DNA sequence: TGTGCCAGCAGTGTCTTCGAGACCTCATCCGGTCGGGCTTTCTTT.

To note about this clonotype: The likely explanation is a read error, given a far larger clone one base away. The CDR3 loop is CASSDDPGAPSSYNEQFF. Written as DNA, the CDR3 is TGTGCCAGCAGTGATGACCCGGGGGCGCCGAGCTCCTACAATGAGCAGTTCTTC. V gene TRBV9 combines with J gene TRBJ2-1; D could derive from TRBD1 or TRBD2 (6 bases each). CDR3 length: 18 amino acids. CDR1 and CDR2 (germline): SGDLS, YYNGEE. Trimming cost V 5 bases and J 0 bases, with 21 bases left between them. Complete variable domain (other parts from reference TRBV9 and TRBJ2-1): DSGVTQTPKHLITATGQRVTLRCSPRSGDLSVYWYQQSLDQGLQFLIQYYNGEERAKGNILERFSAQQFPDLHSELNLSSLELGDSALYFCASSDDPGAPSSYNEQFFGPGTRLTVL.

This clonotype was seen at least ten times. The chain couples TRBV5-1 to TRBJ2-6; D is perhaps TRBD1 or TRBD2 (5 bases each). V lost 0 bases, J lost 2 bases, and 18 bases lay in between. The CDR3 consists of 19 residues. The germline V gene has CDR1 SGHRS and CDR2 YFSETQ. This CDR3 reads CASSLENAGTGTGANVLTF. CDR3 sequence (DNA): TGCGCCAGCAGCTTGGAGAATGCAGGGACGGGGACTGGGGCCAACGTCCTGACTTTC.

This clonotype was recorded at least ten times. The chain joins TRBV6-2 or TRBV6-3 to TRBJ2-5; 12 bases are shared with TRBD2. Germline values: CDR1 MNHEY, CDR2 SVGEGT. The CDR3 extends over 16 amino acids. With V trimmed by 6 bases and J by 5 bases, 10 bases remained unmatched. The CDR3 here is CASSDPLGLAGETQYF. CDR3 in DNA: TGTGCCAGCAGCGACCCGTTGGGACTAGCGGGCGAGACCCAGTACTTC.

This clonotype was seen ten or more times. An end of the junction does not agree with germline; a read error may underlie this. The rearrangement links TRBV5-3 to TRBJ2-1; D may be TRBD1 or TRBD2 (6 bases each). TRBV5-3 is sorted into the ORF group, with uncertain function. This CDR3 is built from 14 residues. The CDR3 nucleotides read TGCGCCAGCTCCCCCAAAGGGGGGCGTAATGAGCAGTTCTTC. Its protein product is CASSPKGGRNEQFF.